This T cell receptor (beta chain) came from a study of graft-versus-host responses after intestinal transplantation. Germline assignment: CDR1 MNHNS and CDR2 SASEGT. CDR3 length: 15 residues. The V end was cut by 3 bases, the J end by 0 bases, with 11 bases between. In regard to this clone: Its antigen remains unidentified.

Libraries were prepared by immunoSEQ multiplex PCR; TCRdb keeps only in-frame clonotypes and omits some of them. The sample comprises about 130,000 clones, about nine tenths of which are singletons, and 0.15% to 0.2% rests with the top ten. The clonotype comes from a human donor who received an intestinal transplant. The chain recombines TRBV6-1 with TRBJ1-1, with a possible D match to TRBD1 (5 bases). The sequencing here drew on unstimulated CD4+ T cells sorted from spleen or lymph node cells, taken before intestinal transplant. The CDR3 DNA sequence: TGTGCCAGCAGTGAGACAGACACCCTGAACACTGAAGCTTTCTTT. Its protein product is CASSETDTLNTEAFF.